The sequence of this TCR beta chain was determined in a study of blood T cells in healthy people across ages (dated by TCRdb to between 2014 and 2016). Background on the whole study: In model experiments, template switching captured about one uniquely barcoded TCR beta cDNA molecule for every two T cells. To avoid experimental bias, donors of different ages were randomly spread across the sequencing lanes. The donors were divided into four age groups: young (average approximately 17 years), middle-aged (over 35), aged (approximately 62) and long-lived (about 79). The study measured age-related changes in TCR beta repertoire diversity using deep sequencing normalized with unique cDNA molecular identifiers. Two additional independent replicas of 1 million unique cDNA reads from the same blood draw were analyzed for two donors (one aged 18 to 30 and one aged 80 or older). Results the study describes overall, beyond this receptor: Observed TCR beta diversity per million T cells fell roughly linearly with age, and a significant reduction was already apparent by age roughly 40. Because donor CMV infection status was unknown, age-related changes in expanded clonotypes were potentially confounded. A strong correlation was found between observed TCR beta diversity and the percentage of naive T cells measured by flow cytometry. Bulk unsorted PBMC profiling prevented conclusive comparison of naive and antigen-experienced compartments. Total diversity estimates from one million sequenced T cells were considered lower bounds and underestimates. Compared with the aged group, the long-lived group had more naive CD4+ T cells, fewer expanded clones and increased TCR diversity, a pattern suggesting age selection.

The roughly 39 donors, aged about 6 to 100 years, were systemically healthy Caucasian individuals from Russia. Each donor gave ten milliliters of peripheral blood, drawn into EDTA-treated Vacutainer tubes. PBMCs were isolated by Ficoll-Paque density-gradient centrifugation, with at least 7 million obtained per sample. Trizol reagent was used to extract total RNA from the PBMCs, yielding at least 5.5 micrograms per sample. Naive CD45RAhigh/CD27high T cell percentages were measured by flow cytometry on a PBMC aliquot from every donor. The CDR3 measures 14 amino acids from cysteine to phenylalanine. The read is trimmed to its CDR3 DNA, 42 bases read in frame from base 1. Ends trimmed: V by 10 bases, J by 9 bases; bases unmatched to a gene: 8. Sequences MNHEY (CDR1) and SVGEGT (CDR2) are obtained from the germline V gene. A note on this clonotype: No antigen is known for it. Base-call qualities are not available, and no considerably larger clone is one nucleotide away.

Libraries came from 5' RACE. TCRdb lists the instrument as Illumina HiSeq 2500. A second PCR of roughly 7 to 11 cycles was performed with a sample-barcoded 5' primer and a J-beta primer mix. A unique molecular identifier was introduced onto each TCR beta cDNA molecule by a template-switch 5' adaptor carrying 12 random nucleotides. At least 2.5 million CDR3-containing paired-end reads were obtained from each sample. First-strand cDNA was synthesized from all RNA with the Mint cDNA synthesis kit, primed by a TRBC-specific oligonucleotide. Following uracil-DNA glycosylase treatment, a first 18-cycle PCR with universal primers M1SS and BC2_uni_R was performed on all cDNA. The study's processing was this. For normalization, 1 million high-quality reads, each with a distinct molecular identifier, were randomly selected from each sample. Instead of being binned into consensus sequences, reads that shared molecular identifiers were thrown out. MiTCR, set to a Q25 quality threshold and the strictest error-elimination algorithm, was used for CDR3 identification, clonotype clustering and error correction. A nonparametric unseen species model with Euler transformation was used to estimate a lower bound on total TCR beta diversity. Using fastp trimming at Q25 and MiXCR clonotype assembly, TCRdb reanalyzed the public sequencing data and kept in-frame beta chains. Rows are unified per CDR3 protein, each entry keeping the most common DNA and genes. The V and J calls were determined by TCRdb, not by the authors. In this sample the table shows about 1.5 million distinct CDR3 sequences, approximately 42% of which occur a single time. The ten largest make up just over 4% of the sample.

What was sequenced was blood. In this chain, TRBV6-2 or TRBV6-3 is recombined with TRBJ2-1, with 14 bases in between that match TRBD2. The clonotype comes from a woman younger than 35 in good health. The CDR3 in this case is CATAGLAGVSEQFF. The nucleotides read TGTGCCACCGCGGGACTAGCGGGAGTGAGTGAGCAGTTCTTC.